This T cell receptor (beta chain) was identified during a study of cytomegalovirus exposure and HLA in healthy donors. The ends were cut back, 5 bases at V and 0 bases at J, with 10 bases in the middle. The CDR3 length is 14 residues. Germline V lookup: CDR1 GTSNPN, CDR2 SVGIG (reference sequence). Each donor was healthy, and each was a bone marrow donor. Study findings and constraints: In a later analysis, TCR association rates varied by HLA locus: DRB1 most, HLA-C fewest. In an earlier analysis, about 90% or about 30%: the productive usage of most TCR beta V segments.

About this clone itself: The antigen is not known.

Both 60 Vbeta primers and 13 Jbeta primers went into the PCR. Libraries were prepared by immunoSEQ multiplex PCR; TCRdb keeps only in-frame clonotypes and omits some of them. The data show over 150,000 clones, roughly 88% seen once. The source is a boy aged 2-9 years in good health and CMV-seronegative. Input material: PBMCs. The J gene is TRBJ1-4, the V gene TRBV30; D is ambiguous. CDR3 sequence: CAWGRGATNEKLFF. The DNA for the CDR3 is TGTGCCTGGGGACGGGGAGCAACTAATGAAAAACTGTTTTTT.